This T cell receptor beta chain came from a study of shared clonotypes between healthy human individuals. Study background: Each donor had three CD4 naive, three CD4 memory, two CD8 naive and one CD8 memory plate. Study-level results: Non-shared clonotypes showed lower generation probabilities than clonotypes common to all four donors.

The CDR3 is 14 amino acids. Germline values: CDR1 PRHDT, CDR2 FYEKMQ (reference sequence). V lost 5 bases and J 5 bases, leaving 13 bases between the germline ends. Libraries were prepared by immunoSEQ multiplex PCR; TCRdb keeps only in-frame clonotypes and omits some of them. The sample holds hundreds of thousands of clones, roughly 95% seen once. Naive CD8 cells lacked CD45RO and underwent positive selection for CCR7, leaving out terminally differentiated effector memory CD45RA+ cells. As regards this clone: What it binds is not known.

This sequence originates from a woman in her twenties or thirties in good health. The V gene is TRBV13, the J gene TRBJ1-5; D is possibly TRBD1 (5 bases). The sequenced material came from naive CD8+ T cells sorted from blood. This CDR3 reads CASSPTEGYQPQHF. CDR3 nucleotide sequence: TGTGCCAGCAGCCCGACAGAGGGTTATCAGCCCCAGCATTTT.